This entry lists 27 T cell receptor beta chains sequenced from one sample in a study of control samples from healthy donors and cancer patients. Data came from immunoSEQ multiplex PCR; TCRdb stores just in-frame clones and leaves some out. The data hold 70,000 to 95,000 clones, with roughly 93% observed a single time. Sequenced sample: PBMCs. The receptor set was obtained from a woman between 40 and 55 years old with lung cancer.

The CDR3 loop reads CASVVDTGFQPQHF. DNA of the CDR3: TGCGCCAGCGTTGTGGACACGGGCTTTCAGCCCCAGCATTTT. J is TRBJ1-5 and V is TRBV5-1, with D perhaps matching TRBD1 (5 bases). V was cut by 7 bases and J by 6 bases, with 17 bases left in between. The CDR3 is 14 amino acids. Germline values: CDR1 SGHRS, CDR2 YFSETQ. Combining the CDR3 with reference TRBV5-1 and TRBJ1-5 gives the whole variable domain KAGVTQTPRYLIKTRGQQVTLSCSPISGHRSVSWYQQTPGQGLQFLFEYFSETQRNKGNFPGRFSGRQFSNSRSEMNVSTLELGDSALYLCASVVDTGFQPQHFGDGTRLSIL.

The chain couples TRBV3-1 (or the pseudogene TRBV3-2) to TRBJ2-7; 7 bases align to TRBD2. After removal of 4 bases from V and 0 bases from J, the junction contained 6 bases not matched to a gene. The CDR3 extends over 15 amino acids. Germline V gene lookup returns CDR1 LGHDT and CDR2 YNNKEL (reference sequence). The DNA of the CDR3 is TGTGCCAGCAGCCCCGGGGGGTTCAGCTCCTACGAGCAGTACTTC. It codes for CASSPGGFSSYEQYF.

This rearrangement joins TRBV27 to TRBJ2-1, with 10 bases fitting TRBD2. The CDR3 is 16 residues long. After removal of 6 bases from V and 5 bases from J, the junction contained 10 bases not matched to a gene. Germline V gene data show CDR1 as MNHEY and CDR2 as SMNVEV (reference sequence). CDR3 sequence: CASRVKSGGAHNEQFF. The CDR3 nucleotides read TGTGCCAGCAGGGTCAAAAGCGGGGGGGCCCACAATGAGCAGTTCTTC.

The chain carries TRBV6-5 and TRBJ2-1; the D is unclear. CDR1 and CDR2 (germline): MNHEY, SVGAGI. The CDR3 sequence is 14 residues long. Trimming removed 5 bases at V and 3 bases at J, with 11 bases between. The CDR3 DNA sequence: TGTGCCAGCAGTACAGCCGCGGTCTACAATGAGCAGTTCTTC. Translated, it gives CASSTAAVYNEQFF.

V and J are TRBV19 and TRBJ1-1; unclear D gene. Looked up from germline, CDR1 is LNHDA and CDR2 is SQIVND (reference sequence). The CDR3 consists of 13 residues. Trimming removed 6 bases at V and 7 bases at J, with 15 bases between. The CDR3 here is CASRVNGGGEAFF. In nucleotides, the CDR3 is TGTGCCAGTAGAGTCAACGGCGGAGGTGAAGCTTTCTTT.

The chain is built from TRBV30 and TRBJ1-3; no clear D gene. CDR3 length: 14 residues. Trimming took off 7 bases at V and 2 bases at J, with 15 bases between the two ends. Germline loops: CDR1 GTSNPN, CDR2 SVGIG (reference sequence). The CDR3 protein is CASAEGFTGNTIYF. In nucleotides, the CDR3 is TGTGCCTCCGCGGAGGGATTCACTGGAAACACCATATATTTT.

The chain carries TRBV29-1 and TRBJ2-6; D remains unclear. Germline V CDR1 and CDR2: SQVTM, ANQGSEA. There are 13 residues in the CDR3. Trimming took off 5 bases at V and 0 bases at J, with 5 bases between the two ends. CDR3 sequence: CSVIPSGANVLTF. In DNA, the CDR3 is TGCAGCGTTATTCCCTCTGGGGCCAACGTCCTGACTTTC. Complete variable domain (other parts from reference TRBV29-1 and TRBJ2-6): SAVISQKPSRDICQRGTSLTIQCQVDSQVTMMFWYRQQPGQSLTLIATANQGSEATYESGFVIDKFPISRPNLTFSTLTVSNMSPEDSSIYLCSVIPSGANVLTFGAGSRLTVL.

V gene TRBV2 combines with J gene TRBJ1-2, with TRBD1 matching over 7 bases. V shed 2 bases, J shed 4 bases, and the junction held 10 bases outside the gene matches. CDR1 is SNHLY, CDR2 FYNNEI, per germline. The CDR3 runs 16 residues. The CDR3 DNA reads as TGTGCCAGCAGTGAACGGGCAGGGGGGGCTGCCTATGGCTACACCTTC. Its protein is CASSERAGGAAYGYTF.

The CDR3 spells CASSEFWTVGEQYF. CDR3 DNA: TGTGCCAGCAGTGAATTTTGGACGGTCGGCGAGCAGTACTTC. The V and J genes are TRBV6-1 and TRBJ2-7; no reliable D call. The V end lost 2 bases, the J end lost 6 bases, and 14 bases lay between the germline ends. This CDR3 comprises 14 residues. CDR1 is MNHNS and CDR2 is SASEGT in the germline V gene.

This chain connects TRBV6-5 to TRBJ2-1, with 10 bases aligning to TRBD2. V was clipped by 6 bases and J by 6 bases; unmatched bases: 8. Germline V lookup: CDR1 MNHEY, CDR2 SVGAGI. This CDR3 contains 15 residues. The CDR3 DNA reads TGTGCCAGCAGCCTAGAGACTAGCGGGTTCAATGAGCAGTTCTTC. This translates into CASSLETSGFNEQFF.

Here the CDR3 reads CASSIWGEKLFF. In DNA form, the CDR3 reads TGTGCCAGTAGTATTTGGGGGGAAAAACTGTTTTTT. The J gene is TRBJ1-4, the V gene TRBV19; the D gene is possibly TRBD1 (5 bases). There are 12 residues in the CDR3. V lost 3 bases, J lost 8 bases, and 7 bases lay in between. The germline V gene encodes CDR1 LNHDA and CDR2 SQIVND (reference sequence).

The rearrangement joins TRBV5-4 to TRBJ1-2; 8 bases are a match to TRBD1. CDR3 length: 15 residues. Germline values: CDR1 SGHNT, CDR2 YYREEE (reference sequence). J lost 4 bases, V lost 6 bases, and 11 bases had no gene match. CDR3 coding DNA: TGTGCCAGCAACAATGGACAGGGTGAAAGCTATGGCTACACCTTC. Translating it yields CASNNGQGESYGYTF.

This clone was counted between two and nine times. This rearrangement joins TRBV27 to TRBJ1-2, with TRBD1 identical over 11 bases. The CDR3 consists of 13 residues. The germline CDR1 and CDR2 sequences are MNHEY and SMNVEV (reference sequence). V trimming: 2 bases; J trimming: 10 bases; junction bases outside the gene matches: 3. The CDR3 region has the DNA TGTGCCAGCAGTTTAGGGGGACAGGGGGACTACACCTTC. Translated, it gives CASSLGGQGDYTF.

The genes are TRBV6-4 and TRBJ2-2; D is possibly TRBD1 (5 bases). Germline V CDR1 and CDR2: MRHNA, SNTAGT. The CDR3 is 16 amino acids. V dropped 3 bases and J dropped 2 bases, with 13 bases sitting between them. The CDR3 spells CASSEQGRANTGELFF. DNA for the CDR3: TGTGCCAGCAGTGAACAAGGCAGGGCCAACACCGGGGAGCTGTTTTTT.

CDR3 nucleotide sequence: TGTGCCAGCAGAAGGGCGGTCCTCGGAGACTATGGCTACACCTTC. Translating it yields CASRRAVLGDYGYTF. The chain couples TRBV6-5 to TRBJ1-2; D remains unclear. The CDR3 contains 15 residues. Germline V CDR1 and CDR2: MNHEY, SVGAGI. V was pared by 6 bases and J by 3 bases, with 17 bases between.

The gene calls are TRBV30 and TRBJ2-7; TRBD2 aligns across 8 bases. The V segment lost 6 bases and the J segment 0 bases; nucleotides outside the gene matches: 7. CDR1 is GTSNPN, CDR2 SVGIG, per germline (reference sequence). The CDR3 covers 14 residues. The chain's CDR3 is CACPKRGSSYEQYF. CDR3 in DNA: TGTGCCTGCCCTAAGCGGGGGAGCTCCTACGAGCAGTACTTC.

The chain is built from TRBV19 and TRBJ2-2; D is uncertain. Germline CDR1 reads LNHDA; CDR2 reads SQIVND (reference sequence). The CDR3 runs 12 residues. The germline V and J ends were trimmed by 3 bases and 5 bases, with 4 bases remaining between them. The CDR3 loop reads CASSMGTGELFF. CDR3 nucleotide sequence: TGTGCCAGTAGTATGGGTACCGGGGAGCTGTTTTTT.

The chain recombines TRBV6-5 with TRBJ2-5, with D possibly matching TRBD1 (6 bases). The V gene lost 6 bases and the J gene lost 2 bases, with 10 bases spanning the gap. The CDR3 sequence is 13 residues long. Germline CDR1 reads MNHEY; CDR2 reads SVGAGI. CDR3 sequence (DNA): TGTGCCAGCAGGCGACAGGTACAAGAGACCCAGTACTTC. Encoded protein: CASRRQVQETQYF.

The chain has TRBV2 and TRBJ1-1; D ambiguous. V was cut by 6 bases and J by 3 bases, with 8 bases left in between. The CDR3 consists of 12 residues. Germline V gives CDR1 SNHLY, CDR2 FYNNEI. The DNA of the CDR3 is TGTGCCAGCAGGAGGTCCGACACTGAAGCTTTCTTT. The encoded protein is CASRRSDTEAFF. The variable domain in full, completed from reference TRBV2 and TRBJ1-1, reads EPEVTQTPSHQVTQMGQEVILRCVPISNHLYFYWYRQILGQKVEFLVSFYNNEISEKSEIFDDQFSVERPDGSNFTLKIRSTKLEDSAMYFCASRRSDTEAFFGQGTRLTVV.

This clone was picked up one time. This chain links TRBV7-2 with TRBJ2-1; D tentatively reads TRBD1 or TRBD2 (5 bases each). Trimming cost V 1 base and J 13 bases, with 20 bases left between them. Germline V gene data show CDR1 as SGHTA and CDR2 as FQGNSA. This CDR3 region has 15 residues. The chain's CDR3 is CASSLDFRGWGIQFF. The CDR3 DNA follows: TGTGCCAGCAGCTTAGATTTTCGGGGCTGGGGGATTCAGTTCTTC.

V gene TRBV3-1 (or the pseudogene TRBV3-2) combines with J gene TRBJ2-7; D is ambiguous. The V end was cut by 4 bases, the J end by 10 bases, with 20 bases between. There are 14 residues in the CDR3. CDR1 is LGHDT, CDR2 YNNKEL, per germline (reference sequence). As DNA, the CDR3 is TGTGCCAGCAGCCCCCAAACGGCGGAGTCGAAACAGTACTTC. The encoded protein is CASSPQTAESKQYF.

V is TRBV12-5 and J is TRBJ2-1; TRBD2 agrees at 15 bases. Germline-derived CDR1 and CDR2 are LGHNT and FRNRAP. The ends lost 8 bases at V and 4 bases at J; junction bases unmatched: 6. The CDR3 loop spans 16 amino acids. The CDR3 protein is CASRGLAGGKYNEQFF. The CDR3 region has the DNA TGTGCTAGTAGGGGACTAGCGGGGGGCAAGTACAATGAGCAGTTCTTC.

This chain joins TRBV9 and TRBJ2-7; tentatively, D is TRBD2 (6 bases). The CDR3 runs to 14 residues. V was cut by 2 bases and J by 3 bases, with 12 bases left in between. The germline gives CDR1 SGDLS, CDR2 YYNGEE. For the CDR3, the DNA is TGTGCCAGCAGCGTGGAGGGATCCAACTACGAGCAGTACTTC. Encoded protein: CASSVEGSNYEQYF.

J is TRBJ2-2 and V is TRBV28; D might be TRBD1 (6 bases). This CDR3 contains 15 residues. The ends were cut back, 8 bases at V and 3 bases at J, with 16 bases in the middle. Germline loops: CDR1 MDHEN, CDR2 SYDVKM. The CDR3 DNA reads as TGTGCCAGCCTCTCTCGAACAGGGCACACCGGGGAGCTGTTTTTT. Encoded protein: CASLSRTGHTGELFF.

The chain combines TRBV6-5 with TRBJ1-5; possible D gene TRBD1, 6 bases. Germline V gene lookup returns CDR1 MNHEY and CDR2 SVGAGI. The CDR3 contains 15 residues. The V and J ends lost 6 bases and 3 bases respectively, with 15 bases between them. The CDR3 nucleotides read TGTGCCAGCAGCCCCGGGACAACTTACAATCAGCCCCAGCATTTT. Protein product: CASSPGTTYNQPQHF.

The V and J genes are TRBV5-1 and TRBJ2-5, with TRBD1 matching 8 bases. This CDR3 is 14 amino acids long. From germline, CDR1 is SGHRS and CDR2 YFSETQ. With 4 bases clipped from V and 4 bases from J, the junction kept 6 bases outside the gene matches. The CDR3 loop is CASSVGQGRETQYF. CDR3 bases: TGCGCCAGCAGCGTAGGACAGGGTAGAGAGACCCAGTACTTC.

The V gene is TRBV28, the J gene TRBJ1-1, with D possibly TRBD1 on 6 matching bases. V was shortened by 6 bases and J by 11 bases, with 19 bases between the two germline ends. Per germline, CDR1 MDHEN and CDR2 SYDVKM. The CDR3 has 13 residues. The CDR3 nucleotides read TGTGCCAGCAGGCCACTAGGGGCAGGGGATGCTTTCTTT. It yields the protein CASRPLGAGDAFF.